Listed below are T cell receptor beta chains from one sample, sequenced in a study of T cells in Graves' hyperthyroidism and ophthalmopathy. TCRdb independently ran MiXCR on the multiplex PCR reads; one entry per CDR3 protein. In the table there are hundreds of thousands of distinct CDR3 sequences, 38% of which are singletons. Sequencing was carried out using blood. Receptor source: a man aged 18 to 35 with Graves' hyperthyroidism. Both conserved end residues are part of each CDR3. The D gene is left open where the match is weak. Size is omitted from some rows. Given values are once, few, many or a class for expanded clones.

D gene	V gene	J gene	clone size	CDR3 protein	CDR3 DNA
NA	TRBV12-3/TRBV12-4	TRBJ2-5	NA	CASSPRFMSQETQYF	TGTGCCAGCAGCCCCCGGTTTATGAGCCAAGAGACTCAGTACTTC
NA	TRBV20-1	TRBJ1-2	NA	CSVSGLGGYTF	TGCAGTGTATCGGGATTGGGCGGCTACACCTTC
NA	TRBV7-2	TRBJ2-5	few	CASSEVSSAGGGETQYF	TGTGCCAGCAGTGAAGTCTCGTCGGCAGGGGGGGGGGAGACCCAGTACTTC
NA	TRBV7-2	TRBJ1-3	NA	CASSLSWNRPNSGNTIYF	TGTGCCAGCAGCTTAAGTTGGAACAGACCAAACTCTGGAAACACCATATATTTT
TRBD1	TRBV15	TRBJ1-5	once	CATSTGTGGSNQPQHF	TGTGCCACCAGCACCGGGACAGGGGGTTCCAATCAGCCCCAGCATTTT
NA	TRBV29-1	TRBJ2-7	many	CSVAQARSTYEQYF	TGCAGCGTTGCTCAGGCCAGGTCCACCTACGAGCAGTACTTC
NA	TRBV20-1	TRBJ1-3	NA	CSARSSTDSGNTIYF	TGCAGTGCTAGAAGTAGTACAGACTCTGGAAACACCATATATTTT
NA	TRBV6-5	TRBJ2-7	NA	CASSYGTLGTESYEQYF	TGTGCCAGCAGTTACGGAACGCTCGGGACGGAATCCTACGAGCAGTACTTC
TRBD2	TRBV14	TRBJ2-7	NA	CASSQEEGGGTYEQYF	TGTGCCAGCAGCCAAGAGGAGGGCGGGGGTACCTACGAGCAGTACTTC
NA	TRBV9	TRBJ2-6	few	CASSGENSGANVLTF	TGTGCCAGCAGCGGAGAGAACTCTGGGGCCAACGTCCTGACTTTC
NA	TRBV12-3/TRBV12-4	TRBJ2-7	few	CASSLWTVSYEQYF	TGTGCCAGCAGTTTATGGACGGTGAGCTACGAGCAGTACTTC
TRBD1	TRBV29-1	TRBJ1-1	many	CSVEELLPGGPEAFF	TGCAGCGTTGAGGAGCTCCTACCAGGGGGGCCTGAAGCTTTCTTT
TRBD1	TRBV20-1	TRBJ1-2	few	CSAEKEATGLGGYTF	TGCAGTGCTGAAAAGGAGGCGACAGGGCTTGGCGGCTACACCTTC
NA	TRBV10-3	TRBJ2-7	NA	CAIRIRGYEQYF	TGTGCCATCAGGATCCGGGGGTACGAGCAGTACTTC
TRBD1	TRBV7-9	TRBJ1-5	many	CASSGQGESNQPQHF	TGTGCCAGCAGCGGACAGGGGGAGAGCAATCAGCCCCAGCATTTT
TRBD2	TRBV10-2	TRBJ2-1	many	CASRGLAELGQFF	TGCGCCAGCAGGGGACTAGCGGAGTTAGGGCAGTTCTTC
TRBD1	TRBV7-2	TRBJ2-5	NA	CASSLQQGKRETQYF	TGTGCCAGCAGCTTGCAACAGGGGAAGAGGGAGACCCAGTACTTC
TRBD1	TRBV9	TRBJ1-2	few	CASSGPPGQPNYGYTF	TGTGCCAGCAGCGGCCCACCGGGACAGCCCAACTATGGCTACACCTTC
NA	TRBV20-1	TRBJ2-5	few	CSAVLGGVGRTQYF	TGCAGTGCCGTTCTAGGGGGGGTCGGGAGGACCCAGTACTTC
NA	TRBV5-1	TRBJ2-2	NA	CASSLAVRQEGGELFF	TGCGCCAGCAGCTTGGCGGTTCGTCAGGAAGGCGGGGAGCTGTTTTTT
NA	TRBV20-1	TRBJ1-2	many	CSARDRDWGYTF	TGCAGTGCTAGAGATCGTGATTGGGGCTACACCTTC
TRBD2	TRBV7-2	TRBJ2-7	NA	CASSLYGREGEQYF	TGTGCCAGCAGCTTATATGGGCGGGAGGGTGAGCAGTACTTC
TRBD1	TRBV7-9	TRBJ1-1	NA	CASRGDRLAAFF	TGTGCCAGCAGGGGGGACAGGCTAGCAGCTTTCTTT
NA	TRBV15	TRBJ1-3	many	CATSRDQGSGNTIYF	TGTGCCACCAGCAGAGATCAGGGCTCCGGAAACACCATATATTTT
TRBD1	TRBV24-1	TRBJ1-4	many	CATSDGGQGDEKLFF	TGTGCCACCAGTGATGGGGGACAGGGGGATGAAAAACTGTTTTTT
NA	TRBV14	TRBJ2-5	NA	CASSPRAPGGHQETQYF	TGTGCCAGCAGCCCCAGAGCGCCGGGGGGCCACCAAGAGACCCAGTACTTC
NA	TRBV10-3	TRBJ1-6	NA	CAISESRATNSPLHF	TGTGCCATCAGTGAGTCCAGAGCGACTAATTCACCCCTCCACTTT
NA	TRBV6-6	TRBJ1-5	NA	CASREVGNQPQHF	TGTGCCAGTAGGGAGGTTGGTAATCAGCCCCAGCATTTT
TRBD2	TRBV20-1	TRBJ2-7	few	CSAVWGGFRDEQYF	TGCAGTGCCGTCTGGGGGGGGTTCAGGGACGAGCAGTACTTC
TRBD1	TRBV7-9	TRBJ1-6	NA	CASSSSPGQGPYNSPLHF	TGTGCCAGCAGCTCTTCGCCGGGACAGGGGCCCTATAATTCACCCCTCCACTTT
NA	TRBV6-6	TRBJ2-7	NA	CASSLLGPGLYEQYF	TGTGCCAGCAGTCTCCTAGGCCCCGGCCTCTACGAGCAGTACTTC
NA	TRBV7-8	TRBJ2-3	NA	CASSLATHETGTQYF	TGTGCCAGCAGCTTAGCCACACACGAAACAGGTACGCAGTATTTT
NA	TRBV19	TRBJ2-7	NA	CASSIGGGFLHEQYF	TGTGCCAGTAGTATCGGAGGGGGTTTTCTGCACGAGCAGTACTTC
TRBD2	TRBV6-1	TRBJ2-5	once	CASSDLTSGETQYF	TGTGCCAGCAGTGACCTCACTAGCGGGGAGACCCAGTACTTC
NA	TRBV10-3	TRBJ1-5	many	CAIRADGYYQPQHF	TGTGCCATCAGAGCGGACGGATACTATCAGCCCCAGCATTTT
NA	TRBV10-3	TRBJ1-5	NA	CAISRDSQPQHF	TGTGCCATCAGCAGGGATAGCCAGCCCCAGCATTTT
NA	TRBV7-2	TRBJ2-7	few	CASSFNAGGEQYF	TGTGCCAGCAGCTTTAACGCCGGGGGCGAGCAGTACTTC
NA	TRBV6-5	TRBJ1-2	many	CASSYDSSYGYTF	TGTGCCAGCAGTTATGACAGCTCCTATGGCTACACCTTC
NA	TRBV7-2	TRBJ1-6	many	CASSLGYTRGDTLHF	TGTGCCAGCAGCTTAGGGTACACAAGGGGGGACACCCTCCACTTT
NA	TRBV7-9	TRBJ2-7	many	CASSFGGPEQYF	TGTGCCAGCAGCTTCGGAGGGCCCGAGCAGTACTTC
NA	TRBV5-1	TRBJ1-2	NA	CASSLAGQYGYTF	TGCGCCAGCAGCTTGGCCGGCCAGTATGGCTACACCTTC
NA	TRBV5-1	TRBJ2-7	NA	CASSQGVSSAAYEQYF	TGCGCCAGCAGCCAAGGCGTCTCTAGCGCGGCCTACGAGCAGTACTTC
TRBD1	TRBV20-1	TRBJ2-7	many	CSASGTGLREQYF	TGCAGTGCTAGTGGGACAGGGCTGAGAGAGCAGTACTTC
TRBD2	TRBV7-3	TRBJ2-2	few	CASSFGGADTGELFF	TGTGCCAGCAGCTTCGGGGGGGCGGACACCGGGGAGCTGTTTTTT
TRBD2	TRBV6-5	TRBJ2-7	NA	CASSTGRHYEQYF	TGTGCCAGCAGTACCGGGAGGCACTACGAGCAGTACTTC
TRBD2	TRBV12-3/TRBV12-4	TRBJ2-7	NA	CASSPLRRGDYEQYF	TGTGCCAGCAGTCCGTTACGCCGGGGGGACTACGAGCAGTACTTC
NA	TRBV5-1	TRBJ2-7	NA	CASSLTGPKGGHEQYF	TGCGCCAGCAGCTTGACAGGGCCCAAAGGAGGGCACGAGCAGTACTTC
NA	TRBV20-1	TRBJ1-1	many	CSGGRRDTEAFF	TGCAGTGGAGGACGGAGGGACACTGAAGCTTTCTTT
NA	TRBV2	TRBJ2-5	NA	CASSSDLAETQYF	TGTGCCAGCAGTAGCGACCTGGCCGAGACCCAGTACTTC
NA	TRBV7-2	TRBJ2-7	NA	CASSLLRTGAGGREQYF	TGTGCCAGCAGCTTACTACGGACGGGGGCCGGAGGTCGGGAGCAGTACTTC
NA	TRBV20-1	TRBJ2-7	few	CSARDRDSLVEQYF	TGCAGTGCTAGAGACCGGGACTCTTTGGTCGAGCAGTACTTC
NA	TRBV19	TRBJ2-2	many	CASSINGGAANTGELFF	TGTGCCAGTAGTATAAACGGAGGCGCCGCGAACACCGGGGAGCTGTTTTTT
NA	TRBV10-3	TRBJ1-1	many	CAIKDTNTEAFF	TGTGCCATCAAAGATACGAACACTGAAGCTTTCTTT
TRBD1	TRBV7-2	TRBJ1-5	few	CASSYRGGSNQPQHF	TGTGCCAGCAGCTACAGGGGGGGGAGCAATCAGCCCCAGCATTTT
NA	TRBV5-4	TRBJ2-5	many	CASSLGGQTSLETQYF	TGTGCCAGCAGCTTGGGGGGTCAAACCTCCCTAGAGACCCAGTACTTC
TRBD1	TRBV5-6	TRBJ2-7	few	CASSFRDRGPEQYF	TGTGCCAGCAGCTTCCGGGACAGGGGGCCGGAGCAGTACTTC
NA	TRBV25-1	TRBJ1-2	NA	CASSEGKGVRGYTF	TGTGCCAGCAGTGAGGGTAAGGGGGTTCGTGGCTACACCTTC
NA	TRBV25-1	TRBJ2-7	NA	CASSELLGSDYEQYF	TGTGCCAGCAGTGAATTGTTGGGTTCCGACTACGAGCAGTACTTC
TRBD1	TRBV25-1	TRBJ2-5	many	CASKKGARETQYF	TGTGCCAGCAAAAAGGGGGCGCGGGAGACCCAGTACTTC
NA	TRBV7-2	TRBJ1-3	NA	CASSLLGQPGNTIYF	TGTGCCAGCAGCTTACTGGGCCAACCTGGAAACACCATATATTTT